This record concerns one T cell receptor (beta chain) sequence. One junction end does not reproduce the germline sequence, and a read error may be involved. Without any cell sorting, about 19-32 mg of bulk tissue yielded co-extracted RNA and DNA. Chronic HBV infection, untreated so far, was present in the patients. The entry originates in a study of tumor-infiltrating lymphocytes in primary liver carcinoma. Study-wide context: Patients comprised men and women whose ages fell between 30 and 69 years.

The germline CDR1 and CDR2 sequences are DFQATT and SNEGSKA (reference sequence). The CDR3 has 13 amino acids. With a constant-region primer, TCR beta cDNA was made from approximately 450 ng of total RNA. The TCR beta library was amplified through three nested multiplex PCR rounds in a modified ARM-PCR procedure. Researchers ran the first two PCR rounds for about 11 cycles each with TRBV1-TRBV30 forward primers and a C-beta reverse primer. In TCRdb, the multiplex PCR reads were re-called with MiXCR into one record per CDR3 protein. The table includes some 43,000 distinct CDR3 sequences, approximately 70% detected once.

The sequence was collected from a man aged 35-49 years with primary liver carcinoma and hepatitis B virus infection. Sequencing was carried out using liver tumor tissue from sampling region 5. Subset in this sample: tumor region T5, tumor centre. The chain is built from TRBV20-1 and TRBJ2-6, with a possible D match to TRBD2 (6 bases). The CDR3 region is CSAEGRGANVLAF. The CDR3 DNA sequence: TGCAGTGCGGAGGGGCGAGGGGCCAACGTCCTGGCTTTC.